The 17 T cell receptor beta chains below all came from one sample that was sequenced in a study of cytotoxic CD8 clonotypes in ibrutinib-treated CLL. Libraries were prepared by immunoSEQ multiplex PCR; TCRdb keeps only in-frame clonotypes and omits some of them. The table has approximately 130,000 clones, under 90% seen once. Sequenced here: PBMCs, sampled after 24 months of ibrutinib treatment. All receptors derive from a human donor with chronic lymphocytic leukemia.

The V call is TRBV5-6, the J call TRBJ1-2; TRBD1 might be the D (6 bases). Looked up from germline, CDR1 is SGHDT and CDR2 is YYEEEE. This CDR3 has 13 amino acids. Trimming left V 4 bases short and J 8 bases short, with 15 bases between. CDR3 sequence: CASSIGRGHGYTF. Written as DNA, the CDR3 is TGTGCCAGCAGCATTGGCAGGGGACACGGCTACACCTTC.

This clone has only a few counts. J is TRBJ1-5 and V is TRBV18; perhaps TRBD1 as D (6 bases). The CDR3 runs 15 residues. Germline V gene data show CDR1 as KGHSH and CDR2 as LQKENI. V lost 3 bases to trimming and J lost 2 bases, with 11 bases between them. The CDR3 here is CASSPQGGGNQPQHF. CDR3 in DNA: TGTGCCAGCTCACCTCAAGGGGGGGGCAATCAGCCCCAGCATTTT.

This clone was found once. The chain carries TRBV19 and TRBJ1-2; TRBD1 aligns across 7 bases. The germline V gene encodes CDR1 LNHDA and CDR2 SQIVND (reference sequence). The CDR3 spans 14 residues. The J segment lost 3 bases and the V segment lost 4 bases, leaving 5 bases of the junction unmatched. CDR3 region: CASSTRDRDYGYTF. The CDR3, as DNA: TGTGCCAGTAGTACCCGGGACAGAGACTATGGCTACACCTTC.

The V call is TRBV29-1, the J call TRBJ1-1, with no clear D. V was clipped by 6 bases and J by 6 bases, with 8 bases between them. Germline V gives CDR1 SQVTM, CDR2 ANQGSEA. The length of the CDR3 is 10 residues. The CDR3 nucleotides read TGCAGCGTATCGTTCCCTGAAGCTTTCTTT. Encoded protein: CSVSFPEAFF.

The chain links TRBV6-4 to TRBJ1-4; the D is unclear. The V and J ends lost 7 bases and 3 bases respectively, with 6 bases between them. The CDR3 has 12 residues. The germline V gene encodes CDR1 MRHNA and CDR2 SNTAGT. CDR3 bases: TGTGCCAGCACGGCCCCTAATGAAAAACTGTTTTTT. Translation: CASTAPNEKLFF.

This clone was recorded only once. The gene calls are TRBV30 and TRBJ1-5; a possible D gene is TRBD1 (5 bases). The V end lost 8 bases, the J end lost 2 bases, and 19 bases lay between the germline ends. The germline V gene has CDR1 GTSNPN and CDR2 SVGIG (reference sequence). This CDR3 contains 15 residues. The CDR3 DNA reads as TGTGCCACCAGCGGAGGGCTGGGGGGCAATCAGCCCCAGCATTTT. Its protein product is CATSGGLGGNQPQHF.

CDR3 in amino acids: CASSLHRGSNQPQHF. CDR3 bases: TGTGCCAGCAGCTTACACAGGGGAAGCAATCAGCCCCAGCATTTT. This sequence joins TRBV7-2 and TRBJ1-5; 7 nucleotides line up with TRBD1. Trimming took 2 bases from V and 1 from J; bases not matched to a gene: 2. CDR3 length equals 15 residues. Germline V CDR1 and CDR2: SGHTA, FQGNSA.

The CDR3 loop is CASALGEGGPGYGYTF. As DNA, the CDR3 is TGCGCCAGCGCTCTTGGGGAGGGCGGGCCTGGCTATGGCTACACCTTC. This chain links TRBV5-1 with TRBJ1-2, with no clear D. The V gene lost 7 bases and the J gene lost 4 bases, with 23 bases spanning the gap. Germline loops: CDR1 SGHRS, CDR2 YFSETQ. CDR3 size: 16 residues. The variable domain in full, completed from reference TRBV5-1 and TRBJ1-2, reads KAGVTQTPRYLIKTRGQQVTLSCSPISGHRSVSWYQQTPGQGLQFLFEYFSETQRNKGNFPGRFSGRQFSNSRSEMNVSTLELGDSALYLCASALGEGGPGYGYTFGSGTRLTVV.

This clone is a singleton in its sample. The CDR3 bases are TGTGCCAGCAGTAGCGAGAGCCAAGAGACCCAGTACTTC. This encodes CASSSESQETQYF. This chain uses TRBV2 with TRBJ2-5; D not certain. V was shortened by 5 bases and J by 1 base, with 8 bases between the two germline ends. Germline CDR1 reads SNHLY; CDR2 reads FYNNEI. The CDR3 runs to 13 residues.

Only a few counts were recorded for this clone. The CDR3 sequence: CASSLTGGSPLHF. CDR3 DNA sequence: TGTGCCAGCAGCTTAACTGGGGGTTCACCCCTCCACTTT. V gene TRBV7-3 combines with J gene TRBJ1-6; D possibly corresponds to TRBD1 (5 bases). This CDR3 is built from 13 residues. The ends were cut back, 0 bases at V and 9 bases at J, with 6 bases in the middle. Looked up from germline, CDR1 is SGHTA and CDR2 is FQGTGA.

V usage is TRBV10-3 and J usage is TRBJ1-6; D is uncertain. The CDR3 is 13 residues long. The germline V gene encodes CDR1 ENHRY and CDR2 SYGVKD. V gave up 10 bases and J gave up 3 bases, with 10 bases separating them. This CDR3 reads CATYYGYNSPLHF. The CDR3 DNA sequence: TGTGCCACCTATTACGGCTATAATTCACCCCTCCACTTT.

The CDR3 loop reads CASSGLAGRETQYF. For the CDR3, the DNA is TGCGCCAGCAGCGGACTAGCTGGGCGGGAGACCCAGTACTTC. The chain recombines TRBV5-1 with TRBJ2-5; 8 bases are a match to TRBD2. CDR1 and CDR2 (germline): SGHRS, YFSETQ. This CDR3 is built from 14 residues. Unmatched junction bases numbered 7, after V lost 4 bases and J lost 5 bases.

The rearrangement links TRBV6-6 to TRBJ2-2; TRBD2 agrees at 8 bases. Per germline, CDR1 MNHNY and CDR2 SVGAGI (reference sequence). With V trimmed by 2 bases and J by 0 bases, 2 bases remained unmatched. The CDR3 length is 16 residues. The CDR3 DNA reads TGTGCCAGCAGTTACAGCGGGGGAACGAACACCGGGGAGCTGTTTTTT. The encoded protein is CASSYSGGTNTGELFF.

This clone was detected only a few times. This chain uses TRBV7-3 with TRBJ2-2, with D unresolved. This CDR3 is built from 16 residues. V lost 5 bases and J lost 1, with 14 bases in between. CDR1 is SGHTA, CDR2 FQGTGA, per germline. CDR3 DNA sequence: TGTGCCAGCAGCCGCCTCCCAAGCAGGAACACCGGGGAGCTGTTTTTT. Its translation is CASSRLPSRNTGELFF.

This clone has only a few counts. The chain links TRBV10-2 to TRBJ2-2; TRBD2 matches at 11 bases. There are 15 residues in the CDR3. V was clipped by 7 bases and J by 3 bases; unmatched bases: 4. The germline CDR1 and CDR2 sequences are WSHSY and SAAADI. CDR3 loop: CASNPGLADTGELFF. CDR3 in DNA: TGCGCCAGCAACCCGGGACTAGCGGACACCGGGGAGCTGTTTTTT.

The gene calls are TRBV19 and TRBJ1-4, with D possibly being TRBD1 (5 bases). The CDR3 length is 13 residues. CDR1 is LNHDA and CDR2 is SQIVND in the germline V gene (reference sequence). Trimming removed 10 bases at V and 7 bases at J, with 16 bases between. The CDR3 DNA follows: TGTGCCACCAGAGCAGGAAGGGGTGAAAAACTGTTTTTT. This encodes CATRAGRGEKLFF.

In its sample, this clone was seen once. CDR3 in amino acids: CASSLRGGLLTYNEQFF. The CDR3 DNA follows: TGTGCCAGCAGCTTGCGGGGGGGCCTGTTAACCTACAATGAGCAGTTCTTC. The genes are TRBV7-9 and TRBJ2-1; 9 bases fit TRBD2. From germline, CDR1 is SEHNR and CDR2 FQNEAQ (reference sequence). V shed 3 bases and J 2 bases; nucleotides not matched to a gene: 8. This CDR3 has 17 residues.